These T cell receptor beta chains were read from a single sample in a study of tumor-infiltrating lymphocytes in primary liver carcinoma. In TCRdb, the multiplex PCR reads were re-called with MiXCR into one record per CDR3 protein. The sample gives tens of thousands of distinct CDR3 sequences, 60% to 80% of which show up once; about 38% is in the top ten. Material for sequencing was tumor-adjacent normal liver tissue. The source of these receptors is a woman aged 30 to 39 with primary liver carcinoma and hepatitis B virus infection. Each CDR3 is given with its conserved first and last residue. The D gene is left open where the match is weak. The size entry is marked missing in some rows and otherwise reads once, few, many or a size class.

CDR3: CASSLWVAAGELFF
DNA: TGTGCCAGCAGTTTGTGGGTAGCCGCTGGGGAGCTGTTTTTT
V: TRBV12-3/TRBV12-4
J: TRBJ2-2
D: .
size: .

CDR3: CASSQVPQGKGGADAFF
DNA: TGTGCCAGCAGTCAAGTCCCCCAAGGGAAGGGGGGGGCTGATGCTTTCTTT
V: TRBV12-3/TRBV12-4
J: TRBJ1-1
D: .
size: .

CDR3: CASSYTSGGNTRELFF
DNA: TGTGCCAGCAGTTATACCAGCGGGGGAAACACCCGGGAGCTATTTTTT
V: TRBV6-2/TRBV6-3
J: TRBJ2-2
D: TRBD2
size: .

CDR3: CARSYGGNYGYTF
DNA: TGTGCCAGGAGTTACGGGGGGAACTATGGTTACACCTTC
V: TRBV6-2/TRBV6-3
J: TRBJ1-2
D: .
size: .

CDR3: CASSVSSWTGGGYGCTF
DNA: TGTGCCAGCAGTGTCTCCTCCTGGACAGGGGGAGGCTATGGCTGCACCTTC
V: TRBV12-3/TRBV12-4
J: TRBJ1-2
D: TRBD1
size: .

CDR3: CASSLGLYEQFF
DNA: TGTGCCAGCAGCTTAGGGCTGTATGAGCAGTTCTTC
V: TRBV7-8
J: TRBJ2-1
D: .
size: many

CDR3: CASSIGPYLYEQYF
DNA: TGTGCCAGCAGCATAGGGCCCTATCTCTACGAGCAGTACTTC
V: TRBV4-2
J: TRBJ2-7
D: .
size: .

CDR3: CAWSRVGPPDTRYF
DNA: TGTGCCTGGAGTCGCGTGGGCCCCCCAGATACGCGGTATTTT
V: TRBV30
J: TRBJ2-3
D: .
size: once

CDR3: CASSAEAYSPLHF
DNA: TGTGCCAGTAGCGCCGAGGCATATTCACCCCTCCACTTT
V: TRBV11-3
J: TRBJ1-6
D: .
size: .

CDR3: CASSQDPYRGRADTQYF
DNA: TGCGCCAGCAGCCAAGATCCCTACAGGGGACGAGCGGATACGCAGTATTTT
V: TRBV4-1
J: TRBJ2-3
D: TRBD1
size: .

CDR3: CSGRVDRPPYEQYF
DNA: TGCAGTGGTAGGGTGGACAGGCCCCCCTACGAGCAGTACTTC
V: TRBV20-1
J: TRBJ2-7
D: TRBD1
size: .

CDR3: CASSGVGQGAEQYF
DNA: TGTGCCAGCAGTGGGGTAGGACAGGGGGCCGAGCAGTACTTC
V: TRBV6-1
J: TRBJ2-7
D: TRBD1
size: .

CDR3: CANSHRGSGGLTDTQYF
DNA: TGTGCCAACAGCCATCGAGGGAGCGGGGGTCTCACAGATACGCAGTATTTT
V: TRBV11-2
J: TRBJ2-3
D: TRBD2
size: .

CDR3: CANSQELGGTGWLFF
DNA: TGCGCCAACAGCCAAGAACTGGGTGGCACCGGGTGGCTGTTTTTT
V: TRBV4-3
J: TRBJ2-2
D: .
size: .

CDR3: CASSSAGRGETQYF
DNA: TGTGCCAGCAGCTCCGCGGGGAGGGGAGAGACCCAGTACTTC
V: TRBV7-2
J: TRBJ2-5
D: TRBD2
size: .

CDR3: CSVGTESGAFF
DNA: TGCAGCGTTGGGACAGAGAGTGGAGCTTTCTTT
V: TRBV29-1
J: TRBJ1-1
D: .
size: .

CDR3: CASSYDRGTEAFF
DNA: TGTGCCAGCAGTTACGACAGGGGAACTGAAGCTTTCTTT
V: TRBV6-5
J: TRBJ1-1
D: TRBD1
size: medium-sized

CDR3: CVSSLASRGQTNGYTF
DNA: TGTGTCAGCAGCTTAGCGTCCCGAGGCCAGACTAATGGCTACACCTTC
V: TRBV7-9
J: TRBJ1-2
D: .
size: .

CDR3: CASSLGHRDRATGELFF
DNA: TGCGCCAGCAGCTTGGGCCACCGGGACAGAGCGACCGGGGAGCTATTTTTT
V: TRBV5-1
J: TRBJ2-2
D: TRBD1
size: .

CDR3: CASSSGGPSYEHYF
DNA: TGTGCCAGCAGCTCGGGAGGCCCCTCCTATGAGCATTACTTC
V: TRBV7-9
J: TRBJ2-7
D: TRBD2
size: .

CDR3: CSIDQGLGDSGSTIYF
DNA: TGCAGCATTGACCAAGGACTGGGGGACTCTGGAAGCACCATATATTTT
V: TRBV29-1
J: TRBJ1-3
D: .
size: .

CDR3: CANSLGLLARTDTQYF
DNA: TGTGCCAACAGCCTAGGTCTCCTAGCCCGCACAGATACGCAGTATTTC
V: TRBV11-2
J: TRBJ2-3
D: .
size: .

CDR3: CVSSAIGGWGTQYF
DNA: TGTGTCAGCAGTGCGATTGGGGGATGGGGGACCCAGTACTTC
V: TRBV28
J: TRBJ2-5
D: .
size: .

CDR3: CASNWRDRLNAEAFF
DNA: TGTGCCAGCAACTGGAGGGACAGACTGAACGCTGAAGCTTTCTTT
V: TRBV5-6
J: TRBJ1-1
D: TRBD1
size: .

CDR3: CNALPNLAGGGEQYF
DNA: TGCAATGCTCTCCCCAACCTAGCGGGAGGGGGCGAGCAGTACTTC
V: TRBV20-1
J: TRBJ2-7
D: TRBD2
size: once

CDR3: CASSFMGHEEYF
DNA: TGTGCCAGCAGCTTCATGGGCCACGAGGAGTACTTC
V: TRBV11-1
J: TRBJ2-7
D: .
size: .

CDR3: CAGSHHIAGGSRGEQFF
DNA: TGTGCCGGCAGCCATCATATTGCGGGAGGGTCCAGAGGTGAGCAGTTCTTC
V: TRBV4-2
J: TRBJ2-1
D: TRBD2
size: .

CDR3: CASSQDFPGSYKQYF
DNA: TGCGCCAGCAGCCAAGATTTTCCGGGGTCCTATAAGCAGTACTTC
V: TRBV4-3
J: TRBJ2-7
D: .
size: few

CDR3: CASSPWGGGSYEQYF
DNA: TGTGCCAGCAGCCCCTGGGGAGGGGGATCCTACGAGCAGTACTTC
V: TRBV7-9
J: TRBJ2-7
D: .
size: .

CDR3: CASSPGLAAVRADTQYF
DNA: TGCGCCAGCAGTCCGGGACTAGCGGCTGTTAGGGCAGATACGCAGTATTTT
V: TRBV5-1
J: TRBJ2-3
D: TRBD2
size: many

CDR3: CASSQEPGTEAFF
DNA: TGTGCCAGCAGCCAAGAACCGGGGACTGAAGCTTTCTTT
V: TRBV14
J: TRBJ1-1
D: .
size: many

CDR3: CANSSGGFGIGGTEAFF
DNA: TGTGCCAACAGCTCAGGAGGGTTTGGTATTGGGGGCACGGAAGCTTTCTTT
V: TRBV13
J: TRBJ1-1
D: .
size: .

CDR3: CPRSPRTEQSADEQFF
DNA: TGTCCCCGCAGCCCTCGAACCGAACAGTCAGCCGATGAGCAGTTCTTC
V: TRBV11-3
J: TRBJ2-1
D: .
size: .

CDR3: CASSETGQVNQPQYF
DNA: TGTGCCAGCAGTGAGACGGGACAGGTGAATCAGCCCCAGTATTTT
V: TRBV6-1
J: TRBJ2-3
D: TRBD1
size: .

CDR3: CASSPTGEGQPQHF
DNA: TGTGCCAGCAGCCCGACAGGGGAGGGTCAGCCCCAGCATTTT
V: TRBV6-4
J: TRBJ1-5
D: TRBD1
size: many

CDR3: CGSIGDRTYGQYF
DNA: TGTGGCAGCATAGGGGACAGGACTTACGGGCAGTACTTC
V: TRBV11-2
J: TRBJ2-7
D: TRBD1
size: .

CDR3: CASLAFVTGLGNTEAFF
DNA: TGTGCCAGCCTGGCCTTCGTAACAGGCCTAGGGAACACTGAAGCTTTCTTT
V: TRBV2
J: TRBJ1-1
D: .
size: .

CDR3: CASSQDGRLPLYEQYF
DNA: TGTGCCAGCAGCCAAGACGGGAGGCTCCCTCTCTACGAGCAGTATTTC
V: TRBV4-2
J: TRBJ2-7
D: TRBD2
size: .

CDR3: CATSYPGQMLYEQYF
DNA: TGTGCCACCAGCTACCCGGGACAGATGCTCTACGAGCAGTACTTC
V: TRBV7-8
J: TRBJ2-7
D: TRBD1
size: .

CDR3: CASILPGYNEQFF
DNA: TGTGCTAGTATTTTGCCAGGTTACAATGAGCAGTTTTTC
V: TRBV12-5
J: TRBJ2-1
D: .
size: .

CDR3: CASSQGLIYSEQLF
DNA: TGTGCCAGCAGCCAGGGACTAATTTACAGTGAGCAGCTCTTC
V: TRBV5-4
J: TRBJ2-1
D: TRBD2
size: .

CDR3: CAAEDGDDSGNTIYF
DNA: TGTGCTGCCGAAGACGGCGACGACTCTGGAAACACCATATATTTT
V: TRBV10-3
J: TRBJ1-3
D: .
size: .

CDR3: CASSSRGNYEQYF
DNA: TGTGCCAGCAGTAGCCGGGGAAACTACGAGCAGTACTTC
V: TRBV6-6
J: TRBJ2-7
D: .
size: .

CDR3: CASNGRERDTQYF
DNA: TGTGCCAGCAATGGCAGGGAGCGAGATACGCAGTATTTT
V: TRBV6-1
J: TRBJ2-3
D: .
size: .

CDR3: CASNPGTYEQHF
DNA: TGCGCCAGCAACCCAGGCACCTACGAGCAGCACTTC
V: TRBV10-2
J: TRBJ2-7
D: .
size: many

CDR3: CASIRLSGSDTQYF
DNA: TGTGCCAGCATCAGATTATCGGGGTCAGATACGCAGTATTTT
V: TRBV6-5
J: TRBJ2-3
D: .
size: many

CDR3: CASGDGAGAHNEQFF
DNA: TGTGCCAGCGGAGATGGAGCGGGAGCCCACAATGAGCAGTTCTTC
V: TRBV6-2/TRBV6-3
J: TRBJ2-1
D: TRBD2
size: many

CDR3: CANSYPEGRTNTEELFF
DNA: TGTGCCAACAGTTACCCGGAGGGGAGAACAAACACCGAGGAGCTGTTTTTT
V: TRBV6-6
J: TRBJ2-2
D: .
size: .

CDR3: CASNPGTLNIQYF
DNA: TGCGCCAGCAACCCAGGGACTCTGAACATTCAATACTTC
V: TRBV4-3
J: TRBJ2-4
D: .
size: .

CDR3: CASSLGGINEQFF
DNA: TGTGCCAGCAGCCTCGGGGGGATCAATGAGCAGTTCTTC
V: TRBV11-2
J: TRBJ2-1
D: TRBD2
size: .

CDR3: CASSLGESDQPQHF
DNA: TGTGCCAGCAGTCTAGGGGAGAGCGATCAGCCCCAGCATTTT
V: TRBV6-5
J: TRBJ1-5
D: .
size: .

CDR3: CASSLGLYVNEQYF
DNA: TGTGCCAGCAGCTTAGGACTCTATGTCAACGAGCAGTACTTC
V: TRBV4-2
J: TRBJ2-7
D: .
size: .

CDR3: CASSLVGGTSFGPFF
DNA: TGTGCCAGCAGCTTAGTAGGCGGCACTTCCTTTGGGCCGTTCTTC
V: TRBV11-2
J: TRBJ2-1
D: .
size: .

CDR3: CVSSDARDGGGYTF
DNA: TGTGTCAGCAGTGATGCTAGGGACGGAGGAGGCTACACCTTC
V: TRBV6-1
J: TRBJ1-2
D: .
size: .

CDR3: CASSQGFEMRSYNEQFF
DNA: TGCGCCAGCAGCCAGGGTTTCGAGATGAGGTCCTACAATGAGCAGTTCTTC
V: TRBV4-3
J: TRBJ2-1
D: .
size: many

CDR3: CASNQERADTQYF
DNA: TGCGCCAGCAACCAAGAACGCGCAGATACGCAGTATTTT
V: TRBV4-3
J: TRBJ2-3
D: .
size: .

CDR3: CASSPGNTYEQYF
DNA: TGTGCCAGCAGCCCCGGGAACACCTACGAGCAGTACTTC
V: TRBV11-2
J: TRBJ2-7
D: .
size: few